This T cell receptor beta chain was obtained from a study of T-cell memory formation after mild COVID-19. Of note for this clonotype: Its antigen remains unidentified.

Findings and caveats of the study: Clones that contracted from day 15 to 85 were balanced CD4/CD8, while later expanders leaned CD4+.

Using its own MiXCR run on the 5' RACE reads, TCRdb lists one record per CDR3 protein. The sample contains around 530,000 distinct CDR3 sequences, 20% to 25% of which appear only once. The V and J ends lost 0 bases and 7 bases respectively, with 7 bases between them. This CDR3 spans 12 amino acids. The germline V gene has CDR1 SGHDT and CDR2 YYEEEE. V usage is TRBV5-6 and J usage is TRBJ1-1; no definite D call. This TCR was sampled from an adult woman who had mild COVID-19 (a few samples of this study predate the infection). Cell type and time point are not known. The sequencing input was PBMCs or a T cell subset sorted from them (not recorded which). The CDR3 here is CASSLAPLEAFF. CDR3 coding DNA: TGTGCCAGCAGCTTGGCACCCCTTGAAGCTTTCTTT.